Listed here are 28 T cell receptor beta chains from one sample, sequenced in a study of CD8+ T cells in alopecia areata. Once RNA had been extracted, it was reverse transcribed into cDNA to act as the sequencing template. The protocol was immunoSEQ multiplex PCR, while the TCRdb copy is restricted to in-frame clones and leaves out a portion. Among about 91,000 clones listed, roughly two fifths were seen once. Specimen: CD4+ T cells sorted from blood. The source of these receptors is a human donor with alopecia areata.

CDR3 coding DNA: TGTGCCAGCAGCTTTAGTGGCCCCGGGGGGGGGAACACTGAAGCTTTCTTT. Its translation is CASSFSGPGGGNTEAFF. This chain uses TRBV11-2 with TRBJ1-1, with D perhaps TRBD1 (5 bases). CDR3 length: 17 amino acids. The germline V gene encodes CDR1 SGHAT and CDR2 FQNNGV. V was shortened by 3 bases and J by 1 base, with 18 bases between the two germline ends.

This clone has more than one count but fewer than ten. V gene TRBV29-1 combines with J gene TRBJ2-1; no definite D call. The CDR3 extends over 12 amino acids. Deletions cut 4 bases from V and 4 bases from J, with 8 bases between. CDR1 is SQVTM, CDR2 ANQGSEA, per germline. The CDR3 bases are TGCAGCGTTGGTGTAGAATACAATGAGCAGTTCTTC. It yields the protein CSVGVEYNEQFF.

Only a few counts were recorded for this clone. The genes are TRBV19 and TRBJ1-5; the match to TRBD1 covers 7 bases. With V trimmed by 5 bases and J by 7 bases, 8 bases remained unmatched. This CDR3 region has 14 residues. Looked up from germline, CDR1 is LNHDA and CDR2 is SQIVND (reference sequence). DNA for the CDR3: TGTGCCAGTAGTTCACACAGGGGTCTCCAGCCCCAGCATTTT. This codes for CASSSHRGLQPQHF. The variable domain in full, with the rest retrieved from reference TRBV19 and TRBJ1-5, is DGGITQSPKYLFRKEGQNVTLSCEQNLNHDAMYWYRQDPGQGLRLIYYSQIVNDFQKGDIAEGYSVSREKKESFPLTVTSAQKNPTAFYLCASSSHRGLQPQHFGDGTRLSIL.

V usage is TRBV21-1 and J usage is TRBJ2-7; TRBD1, the table's D call, was not compared with the DNA. TRBV21-1 is a pseudogene locus. The CDR3 spans 21 residues. For the CDR3, the DNA is TGTGCCAGCAGCCGGGACAGGGGGCGCGCGGTGGCCATACGCTCCTTCGCCGAGCAGTACTTC. This sequence encodes CASSRDRGRAVAIRSFAEQYF.

The CDR3 sequence: CSVGGSAQSNQPQHF. CDR3 sequence (DNA): TGCAGCGTTGGCGGTTCGGCACAGAGCAATCAGCCCCAGCATTTT. The V and J genes are TRBV29-1 and TRBJ1-5; no reliable D call. V was pared by 4 bases and J by 1 base, with 14 bases between. The CDR3 consists of 15 residues. Germline CDR1 and CDR2: SQVTM and ANQGSEA. Together with reference TRBV29-1 and TRBJ1-5, the CDR3 gives the full variable domain: SAVISQKPSRDICQRGTSLTIQCQVDSQVTMMFWYRQQPGQSLTLIATANQGSEATYESGFVIDKFPISRPNLTFSTLTVSNMSPEDSSIYLCSVGGSAQSNQPQHFGDGTRLSIL.

The V gene is TRBV11-1, the J gene TRBJ2-1; TRBD2 matches 7 bases. J lost 5 bases, V lost 0 bases, and 7 bases had no gene match. CDR1 is SGHAT, CDR2 FQDESV, per germline (reference sequence). CDR3 length: 16 amino acids. The CDR3 sequence is CASSLAWALADNEQFF. The CDR3 DNA reads as TGTGCCAGCAGCTTAGCCTGGGCCCTAGCGGACAATGAGCAGTTCTTC.

The rearrangement links TRBV29-1 to TRBJ2-5; 7 nucleotides match TRBD1. The CDR3 is 14 residues long. From germline, CDR1 is SQVTM and CDR2 ANQGSEA. V was pared by 0 bases and J by 4 bases, with 5 bases of the junction left unmatched. The CDR3 DNA follows: TGCAGCGTTGAAGAACGGACAGGTAGAGAGACCCAGTACTTC. It codes for CSVEERTGRETQYF.

In its sample, this clone was seen a few times. The chain joins TRBV30 to TRBJ2-7, with a possible D match to TRBD2 (6 bases). This CDR3 spans 14 amino acids. Deletions cut 5 bases from V and 2 bases from J, with 16 bases between. CDR1 is GTSNPN and CDR2 is SVGIG in the germline V gene (reference sequence). CDR3 nucleotide sequence: TGTGCCTGGGCCTTGGGTAGCGGACCCTACGAGCAGTACTTC. Protein: CAWALGSGPYEQYF.

The sample holds a few counts of this clone. The CDR3 coding sequence is TGTGCCTGGAGTGTATTCCCCCGAGACGGTGAGACCCAGTACTTC. This codes for CAWSVFPRDGETQYF. The V gene is TRBV30, the J gene TRBJ2-5; no firm D call. This CDR3 region has 15 residues. CDR1 and CDR2 (germline): GTSNPN, SVGIG (reference sequence). V was trimmed by 0 bases and J by 5 bases, leaving 16 bases between them.

V and J are TRBV30 and TRBJ2-5, with 8 positions matching TRBD1. In germline, CDR1 is GTSNPN, CDR2 SVGIG (reference sequence). The CDR3 spans 13 residues. The V segment lost 2 bases and the J segment 5 bases; nucleotides outside the gene matches: 4. CDR3 bases: TGTGCCTGGAGTCGGACAGGGACGGAGACCCAGTACTTC. Amino acids: CAWSRTGTETQYF.

This clone was detected only a few times. The chain joins TRBV5-1 to TRBJ2-3; 8 positions match TRBD1. V gave up 0 bases and J gave up 3 bases; unmatched junction bases: 6. The CDR3 extends over 16 amino acids. The germline CDR1 and CDR2 sequences are SGHRS and YFSETQ. In DNA form, the CDR3 reads TGCGCCAGCAGCTTGGCTGGACAGGGTCTGACAGATACGCAGTATTTT. Translation: CASSLAGQGLTDTQYF.

V and J are TRBV30 and TRBJ2-2, with a possible D match to TRBD2 (7 bases). This CDR3 is 17 amino acids long. Trimming took off 4 bases at V and 3 bases at J, with 21 bases between the two ends. Germline loops: CDR1 GTSNPN, CDR2 SVGIG (reference sequence). The CDR3, as DNA: TGTGCCTGGACCTCCTACAGGGCGGGGGTATACACCGGGGAGCTGTTTTTT. It codes for CAWTSYRAGVYTGELFF.

The rearrangement joins TRBV6-5 to TRBJ2-7, with 7 nucleotides matching TRBD1. Germline CDR1 reads MNHEY; CDR2 reads SVGAGI. The CDR3 covers 13 residues. V gave up 5 bases and J gave up 5 bases; unmatched junction bases: 6. CDR3 protein: CASSPRDRDEQYF. The CDR3 DNA is TGTGCCAGCAGTCCCCGAGACAGGGACGAGCAGTACTTC.

The chain couples TRBV30 to TRBJ2-1, with 7 bases matching TRBD2. The CDR3 extends over 14 amino acids. V shed 7 bases, J shed 3 bases, and the junction held 9 bases outside the gene matches. Looked up from germline, CDR1 is GTSNPN and CDR2 is SVGIG (reference sequence). The CDR3 here is CALKEKRGYNEQFF. In DNA, the CDR3 is TGTGCCTTGAAGGAGAAGCGGGGCTACAATGAGCAGTTCTTC.

This clone showed up just a few times. The J gene is TRBJ1-2, the V gene TRBV2; D might be TRBD1 (6 bases). The CDR3 runs 18 residues. V was cut by 0 bases and J by 4 bases, with 21 bases left in between. Germline V gene data show CDR1 as SNHLY and CDR2 as FYNNEI. The CDR3 reads CASSEAQFVHPGAYGYTF. Here the CDR3 DNA reads TGTGCCAGCAGTGAAGCCCAGTTTGTACATCCGGGGGCCTATGGCTACACCTTC.

This chain joins TRBV7-2 and TRBJ2-4; 7 bases are a match to TRBD2. The CDR3 runs to 16 residues. Germline CDR1 and CDR2: SGHTA and FQGNSA. The trim removed 1 base at V and 7 bases at J, leaving 10 bases unmatched. The CDR3 spells CASSLVLGGTNNIQYF. The CDR3 DNA reads as TGTGCCAGCAGCTTAGTGTTGGGGGGGACTAACAACATTCAGTACTTC.

The chain has TRBV9 and TRBJ1-1; D call uncertain. V lost 3 bases and J 2 bases, leaving 11 bases between the germline ends. Germline V lookup: CDR1 SGDLS, CDR2 YYNGEE. CDR3 length equals 14 residues. The CDR3 DNA is TGTGCCAGCAGCGCACCGACACCCAACACTGAAGCTTTCTTT. This encodes CASSAPTPNTEAFF.

This clone was seen a handful of times. This chain links TRBV7-9 with TRBJ2-1; D is unresolved. The CDR3 length is 13 residues. Trimming cost V 0 bases and J 7 bases, with 7 bases left between them. Germline V gene sequence: CDR1 SEHNR, CDR2 FQNEAQ (reference sequence). The CDR3 DNA reads as TGTGCCAGCAGCTTAGCGATAGTGAATGAGCAGTTCTTC. This sequence encodes CASSLAIVNEQFF.

The V gene is TRBV7-9, the J gene TRBJ2-2; D perhaps matches TRBD2 (5 bases). Germline CDR1 reads SEHNR; CDR2 reads FQNEAQ (reference sequence). Trimming removed 5 bases at V and 2 bases at J, with 18 bases between. This CDR3 comprises 17 residues. The CDR3 nucleotides are TGTGCCAGCAGCAACTTAAGGCGGAGCGGAAACACCGGGGAGCTGTTTTTT. Amino acids: CASSNLRRSGNTGELFF. Based on the CDR3 plus reference TRBV7-9 and TRBJ2-2, the full variable domain is DTGVSQNPRHKITKRGQNVTFRCDPISEHNRLYWYRQTLGQGPEFLTYFQNEAQLEKSRLLSDRFSAERPKGSFSTLEIQRTEQGDSAMYLCASSNLRRSGNTGELFFGEGSRLTVL.

The rearrangement links TRBV7-2 to TRBJ1-2; 7 nucleotides line up with TRBD1. V was clipped by 4 bases and J by 4 bases; unmatched bases: 9. CDR3 size: 15 residues. CDR1 and CDR2 from the germline V gene are SGHTA and FQGNSA. The chain's CDR3 is CASSSLQGRRYGYTF. The CDR3 DNA follows: TGTGCCAGCAGCTCGTTACAGGGGCGCCGCTATGGCTACACCTTC.

The chain uses TRBV29-1 and TRBJ1-1; the D is unclear. V was trimmed by 6 bases and J by 4 bases, leaving 18 bases between them. The CDR3 length is 14 residues. CDR1 and CDR2 from the germline V gene are SQVTM and ANQGSEA. The CDR3 loop reads CSVLESSVATEAFF. CDR3 nucleotides: TGCAGCGTCCTAGAGAGTTCCGTCGCCACTGAAGCTTTCTTT.

The J gene is TRBJ2-7, the V gene TRBV6-5, with 7 bases that match TRBD2. Germline values: CDR1 MNHEY, CDR2 SVGAGI. V shed 2 bases and J 6 bases; nucleotides not matched to a gene: 10. This CDR3 has 15 residues. The DNA of the CDR3 is TGTGCCAGCAGTTACCGGAGGGACTACGGCCTCGAGCAGTACTTC. Translation: CASSYRRDYGLEQYF.

The chain links TRBV29-1 to TRBJ2-7; possible D gene TRBD1, 5 bases. This CDR3 is 12 amino acids long. Trimming shortened V by 7 bases and J by 1 base, and 11 bases separated the two germline ends. The V gene's germline CDR1 is SQVTM and CDR2 ANQGSEA. The CDR3 region has the DNA TGCAGCGGAGCGACAGAGTCCTACGAGCAGTACTTC. It yields the protein CSGATESYEQYF.

The V gene is TRBV29-1, the J gene TRBJ1-2; D is unresolved. With 4 bases removed from V and 2 bases from J, the gap between germline ends came to 11 bases. Germline lookup yields CDR1 SQVTM and CDR2 ANQGSEA. This CDR3 comprises 13 residues. CDR3 residues: CSVVPGANYGYTF. CDR3 DNA: TGCAGCGTTGTACCAGGTGCGAACTATGGCTACACCTTC.

The J gene is TRBJ2-1, the V gene TRBV5-1; tentative D call: TRBD1 (6 bases). The CDR3 consists of 15 residues. The ends were cut back, 1 base at V and 0 bases at J, with 8 bases in the middle. The germline V gene has CDR1 SGHRS and CDR2 YFSETQ. The CDR3 coding sequence is TGCGCCAGCAGCTTGTCGGACAGCTCCTACAATGAGCAGTTCTTC. Encoded protein: CASSLSDSSYNEQFF.

With regard to this clone: Distinct nucleotide sequences in the sample also encode this CDR3. The chain recombines TRBV29-1 with TRBJ2-7, with D possibly TRBD1 on 6 matching bases. V was cut by 2 bases and J by 1 base, with 9 bases left in between. The CDR3 has 13 residues. CDR1 is SQVTM, CDR2 ANQGSEA, per germline. The CDR3 DNA reads TGCAGCGTTGAAAAGGACAGTTCCTACGAGCAGTACTTC. Amino acid sequence: CSVEKDSSYEQYF.

The chain joins TRBV19 to TRBJ1-2; D may be TRBD1 (5 bases). Germline CDR1 reads LNHDA; CDR2 reads SQIVND (reference sequence). The CDR3 has 13 residues. Trimming removed 6 bases at V and 6 bases at J, with 14 bases between. DNA for the CDR3: TGTGCCAGTAGGCGGGACGGAGTGGATGGCTACACCTTC. It yields the protein CASRRDGVDGYTF.

V usage is TRBV29-1 and J usage is TRBJ2-5, with D possibly matching TRBD1 (6 bases). The CDR3 sequence is 13 residues long. Trimming pared 6 bases from V and 2 bases from J, leaving 13 bases between. Germline V gene data show CDR1 as SQVTM and CDR2 as ANQGSEA. Written as DNA, the CDR3 is TGCAGCGTCGACGGACAGACTCAAGAGACCCAGTACTTC. Encoded protein: CSVDGQTQETQYF.